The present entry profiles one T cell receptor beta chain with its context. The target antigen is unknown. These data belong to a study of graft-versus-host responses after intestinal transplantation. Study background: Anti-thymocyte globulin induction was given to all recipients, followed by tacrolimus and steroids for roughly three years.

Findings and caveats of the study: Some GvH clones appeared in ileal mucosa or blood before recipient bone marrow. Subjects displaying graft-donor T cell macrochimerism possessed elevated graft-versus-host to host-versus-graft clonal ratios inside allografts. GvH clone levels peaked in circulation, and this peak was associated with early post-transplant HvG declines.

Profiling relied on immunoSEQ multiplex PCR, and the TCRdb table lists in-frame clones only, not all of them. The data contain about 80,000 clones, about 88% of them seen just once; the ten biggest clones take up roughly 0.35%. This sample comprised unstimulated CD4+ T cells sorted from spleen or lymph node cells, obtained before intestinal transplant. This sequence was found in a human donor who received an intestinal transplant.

The DNA for the CDR3 is TGTGCCAGCAGACAGACCGGGACAGGGTTCGGGGAGCTGTTTTTT. It codes for CASRQTGTGFGELFF. V is TRBV28 and J is TRBJ2-2; 9 nucleotides match TRBD1. V lost 6 bases to trimming and J lost 7 bases; unmatched junction nucleotides: 9. The CDR3 is made up of 15 amino acids. The V gene's germline CDR1 is MDHEN and CDR2 SYDVKM.